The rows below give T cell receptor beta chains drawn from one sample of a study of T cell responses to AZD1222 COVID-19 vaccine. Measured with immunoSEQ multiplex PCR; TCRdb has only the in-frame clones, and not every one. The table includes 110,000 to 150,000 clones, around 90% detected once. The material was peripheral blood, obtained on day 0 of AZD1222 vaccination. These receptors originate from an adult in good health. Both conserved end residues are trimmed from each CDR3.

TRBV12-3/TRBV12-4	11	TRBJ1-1	ASSLAGSSEAF
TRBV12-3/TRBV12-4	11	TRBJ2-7	ASSVSGNYEQY
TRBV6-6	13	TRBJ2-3	ASMRSGASTDTQY
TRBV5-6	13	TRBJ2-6	ASSWGTAGANVLT
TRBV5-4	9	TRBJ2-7	ASSPYYEQY
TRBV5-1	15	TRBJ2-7	ASSARLAGGSSYEQY
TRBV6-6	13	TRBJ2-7	ASGTSGSWFDEQY
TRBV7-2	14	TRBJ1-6	ASSLSATATDSPLH
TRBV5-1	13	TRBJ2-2	ASSLGDRNTGELF
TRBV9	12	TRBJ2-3	ASSWTSGTDTQY
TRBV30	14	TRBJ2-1	AWRQTSGSSYNEQF
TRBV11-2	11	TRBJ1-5	ASSRWGNQPQH
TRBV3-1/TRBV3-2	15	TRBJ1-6	ASSQLFNRDSYSPLH
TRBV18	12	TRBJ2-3	ASSPPAFTDTQY
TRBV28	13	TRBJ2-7	ASTRPRGGSYEQY
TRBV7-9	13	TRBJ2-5	ASSLEGGGTKTQY
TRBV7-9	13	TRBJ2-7	ASSWEGGPVYEQY
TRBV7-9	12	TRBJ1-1	ASSGGRGTYEAF
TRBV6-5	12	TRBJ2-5	ASSYRGLQETQY
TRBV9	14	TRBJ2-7	ASSVVKCMREDEQY
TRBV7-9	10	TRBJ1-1	ASSPFPPEAF
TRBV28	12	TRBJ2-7	ATSPPGVNYEQY